These 29 T cell receptor beta chains came from one sample sequenced in a study of radiation and T cells in renal cell carcinoma. The sample's time point: baseline pretreatment blood. Treatment: 15 Gy SBRT to primary tumor, nephrectomy 4 weeks later. The method was immunoSEQ multiplex PCR; TCRdb's version includes in-frame clones alone and lacks a portion of them. The profile shows 130,000 or so clones, less than 90% of them singletons. The sequencing here drew on blood, taken from a patient whose treatment included radiotherapy and nephrectomy. The receptors derive from a woman aged 50 to 65 with renal cell carcinoma.

The V gene is TRBV15, the J gene TRBJ1-5; D gene unclear. Trimming cost V 7 bases and J 6 bases, with 10 bases left between them. This CDR3 comprises 12 residues. Germline CDR1 and CDR2: LNHNV and YYDKDF (reference sequence). This CDR3 is CATTRAGQPQHF. CDR3 coding DNA: TGTGCCACCACTAGGGCAGGTCAGCCCCAGCATTTT.

The J gene is TRBJ2-7, the V gene TRBV11-2; D may be TRBD2 (6 bases). CDR3 length: 16 residues. Germline V lookup: CDR1 SGHAT, CDR2 FQNNGV. V shed 5 bases and J shed 0 bases, with 17 bases lying between them. CDR3 in amino acids: CASSPASWGDSYEQYF. The CDR3 nucleotides read TGTGCCAGCAGCCCCGCAAGCTGGGGGGACTCCTACGAGCAGTACTTC.

The V and J genes are TRBV2 and TRBJ1-3; perhaps TRBD1 as D (6 bases). The CDR3 consists of 14 residues. Per germline, CDR1 SNHLY and CDR2 FYNNEI. Trimming took off 6 bases at V and 5 bases at J, with 14 bases between the two ends. In DNA, the CDR3 is TGTGCCAGCAGCGCCGACAGGAGTAGAAACACCATATATTTT. It specifies CASSADRSRNTIYF.

The CDR3: CASSPQGSGQPQHF. CDR3 DNA sequence: TGTGCCAGCTCACCTCAAGGGTCGGGACAGCCCCAGCATTTT. The chain uses TRBV18 and TRBJ1-5; D unresolved. Germline CDR1 and CDR2: KGHSH and LQKENI. This CDR3 spans 14 amino acids. V lost 3 bases, J lost 7 bases, and 13 bases lay in between. The full variable domain, with the rest looked up from reference TRBV18 and TRBJ1-5, is NAGVMQNPRHLVRRRGQEARLRCSPMKGHSHVYWYRQLPEEGLKFMVYLQKENIIDESGMPKERFSAEFPKEGPSILRIQQVVRGDSAAYFCASSPQGSGQPQHFGDGTRLSIL.

The V and J genes are TRBV6-5 and TRBJ2-7; TRBD1 matches at 8 bases. Germline CDR1 is MNHEY and CDR2 is SVGAGI. J lost 3 bases, V lost 0 bases, and 4 bases had no gene match. The CDR3 is 15 amino acids. CDR3 nucleotides: TGTGCCAGCAGTTACTCGGACAGGGTGGACTACGAGCAGTACTTC. It codes for CASSYSDRVDYEQYF.

V gene TRBV9 combines with J gene TRBJ1-2; D remains ambiguous. The CDR3 totals 11 residues. V gave up 7 bases and J gave up 2 bases, with 6 bases separating them. Germline V gene lookup returns CDR1 SGDLS and CDR2 YYNGEE. This chain's CDR3 is CASSQNYGYTF. CDR3 DNA sequence: TGTGCCAGCTCGCAAAACTATGGCTACACCTTC.

This clone is medium-sized within its sample. The CDR3 region is CAWSRRGNQPQHF. For the CDR3, the DNA is TGTGCCTGGAGTCGCAGAGGGAATCAGCCCCAGCATTTT. The J gene is TRBJ1-5, the V gene TRBV30; no reliable D call. CDR3 length: 13 residues. Germline V CDR1 and CDR2: GTSNPN, SVGIG (reference sequence). Trimming stripped 2 bases from V and 4 bases from J, with 9 bases between.

V gene TRBV5-6 combines with J gene TRBJ2-7; D unresolved. Germline V gene sequence: CDR1 SGHDT, CDR2 YYEEEE. V dropped 4 bases and J dropped 3 bases, with 11 bases sitting between them. This CDR3 spans 13 amino acids. The CDR3 loop reads CASSPLGHYEQYF. DNA of the CDR3: TGTGCCAGCAGCCCCCTGGGCCACTACGAGCAGTACTTC. Filled out from reference TRBV5-6 and TRBJ2-7, the complete variable domain reads DAGVTQSPTHLIKTRGQQVTLRCSPKSGHDTVSWYQQALGQGPQFIFQYYEEEERQRGNFPDRFSGHQFPNYSSELNVNALLLGDSALYLCASSPLGHYEQYFGPGTRLTVT.

This chain links TRBV6-6 with TRBJ2-7; tentative D call: TRBD2 (5 bases). V was shortened by 2 bases and J by 2 bases, with 16 bases between the two germline ends. This CDR3 spans 16 amino acids. The germline V gene encodes CDR1 MNHNY and CDR2 SVGAGI (reference sequence). The CDR3 here is CASSYPASGSPYEQYF. In nucleotides, the CDR3 is TGTGCCAGCAGTTACCCGGCGTCTGGGAGTCCCTACGAGCAGTACTTC.

The chain employs TRBV18 and TRBJ2-7, with 10 bases that match TRBD1. Losses at the gene ends were 4 bases for V and 3 bases for J; bases not matched to a gene: 3. The CDR3 contains 14 residues. CDR1 and CDR2 (germline): KGHSH, LQKENI. The chain's CDR3 is CASSQRTGGYEQYF. CDR3 in DNA: TGTGCCAGCTCACAAAGGACAGGGGGCTACGAGCAGTACTTC.

V is TRBV28 and J is TRBJ2-7, with TRBD1 matching over 10 bases. The CDR3 totals 15 residues. Germline V gives CDR1 MDHEN, CDR2 SYDVKM. Trimming removed 3 bases from V and 6 bases from J; junction bases left unmatched: 8. This CDR3 is CASSLSDRGLGEQYF. DNA for the CDR3: TGTGCCAGCAGTTTGTCCGACAGGGGGCTCGGCGAGCAGTACTTC.

The chain is built from TRBV29-1 and TRBJ1-2, with 8 bases lining up with TRBD1. Germline CDR1 SQVTM, CDR2 ANQGSEA. V lost 4 bases to trimming and J lost 3 bases; unmatched junction nucleotides: 13. The CDR3 has 16 amino acids. The CDR3 nucleotides are TGCAGCGTTGTGGCTACAGGGGGTTTCCTCGACTATGGCTACACCTTC. Protein product: CSVVATGGFLDYGYTF.

J is TRBJ2-1 and V is TRBV5-8; 8 bases match TRBD2. The V gene end was trimmed by 0 bases and the J gene end by 8 bases; junction bases not matched to a gene: 10. CDR1 is SGHTS, CDR2 YDEGEE, per germline. The CDR3 length is 16 residues. The CDR3 coding sequence is TGTGCCAGCAGCTTGGTGACCGGGAGGGCTCTCTATGAGCAGTTCTTC. Protein: CASSLVTGRALYEQFF.

The genes are TRBV7-2 and TRBJ2-1; perhaps TRBD2 as D (6 bases). Trimming took off 4 bases at V and 2 bases at J, with 12 bases between the two ends. CDR3 length: 15 amino acids. Germline CDR1 SGHTA, CDR2 FQGNSA. CDR3 residues: CASSSRDFPYNEQFF. The CDR3 DNA reads TGTGCCAGCAGCTCCCGGGACTTTCCCTACAATGAGCAGTTCTTC.

V usage is TRBV20-1 and J usage is TRBJ2-1; D is perhaps TRBD1 (5 bases). Between the trimmed V and J ends, which lost 0 bases and 14 bases, there was a span of 11 bases. CDR1 and CDR2 from the germline V gene are DFQATT and SNEGSKA (reference sequence). The CDR3 has 11 residues. The CDR3 sequence is CSAREGRLEFF. The CDR3 DNA reads as TGCAGTGCTAGAGAGGGGCGGCTGGAGTTCTTC.

The chain combines TRBV7-9 with TRBJ1-4; D gene ambiguous. CDR3 size: 14 residues. Between the trimmed V and J ends, which lost 3 bases and 7 bases, there was a span of 12 bases. Per the germline V gene, CDR1 is SEHNR and CDR2 is FQNEAQ (reference sequence). The CDR3 is CASSFGTGGEKLFF. The CDR3 nucleotides read TGTGCCAGCAGCTTCGGTACGGGTGGTGAAAAACTGTTTTTT. The full variable domain, completed using reference TRBV7-9 and TRBJ1-4, is DTGVSQNPRHKITKRGQNVTFRCDPISEHNRLYWYRQTLGQGPEFLTYFQNEAQLEKSRLLSDRFSAERPKGSFSTLEIQRTEQGDSAMYLCASSFGTGGEKLFFGSGTQLSVL.

This clone was recorded once. This sequence joins TRBV19 and TRBJ2-3, with 10 bases matching TRBD2. The V segment lost 8 bases and the J segment 3 bases; nucleotides outside the gene matches: 8. This CDR3 comprises 15 residues. Looked up from germline, CDR1 is LNHDA and CDR2 is SQIVND (reference sequence). The CDR3 sequence is CASSWASGSTDTQYF. Written as DNA, the CDR3 is TGTGCCAGTTCCTGGGCTAGCGGGAGTACAGATACGCAGTATTTT.

This chain joins TRBV30 and TRBJ2-7; D is unresolved. Germline values: CDR1 GTSNPN, CDR2 SVGIG (reference sequence). The CDR3 sequence is 13 residues long. V gave up 0 bases and J gave up 0 bases, with 6 bases separating them. CDR3 region: CAWSVHGSYEQYF. Here the CDR3 DNA reads TGTGCCTGGAGTGTACATGGCTCCTACGAGCAGTACTTC.

CDR3 bases: TGTGCCAGCAGTGAATCTACAGGGATCCCAGAGACCCAGTACTTC. Translating it yields CASSESTGIPETQYF. The rearrangement joins TRBV6-1 to TRBJ2-5; D is possibly TRBD1 (6 bases). V was shortened by 2 bases and J by 4 bases, with 14 bases between the two germline ends. The germline V gene encodes CDR1 MNHNS and CDR2 SASEGT. The CDR3 covers 15 residues.

This clone occurred a few times. This chain connects TRBV19 to TRBJ1-4; D is unresolved. The CDR3 totals 13 residues. Germline lookup yields CDR1 LNHDA and CDR2 SQIVND (reference sequence). V was shortened by 1 base and J by 10 bases, with 10 bases between the two germline ends. This CDR3 is CASSIVRLGKLFF. The DNA for the CDR3 is TGTGCCAGTAGTATAGTCCGCCTTGGAAAACTGTTTTTT. The whole variable domain, filled in from reference TRBV19 and TRBJ1-4, reads DGGITQSPKYLFRKEGQNVTLSCEQNLNHDAMYWYRQDPGQGLRLIYYSQIVNDFQKGDIAEGYSVSREKKESFPLTVTSAQKNPTAFYLCASSIVRLGKLFFGSGTQLSVL.

This chain uses TRBV5-1 with TRBJ2-6, with D perhaps given as TRBD1 or TRBD2 (5 bases each). The germline gives CDR1 SGHRS, CDR2 YFSETQ. CDR3 length: 16 amino acids. Trimming took 2 bases from V and 4 from J, leaving 13 bases between them. The CDR3 nucleotides read TGCGCCAGCAGCTTTTTTGGGACGGAGGGGGCCAACGTCCTGACTTTC. Its translation is CASSFFGTEGANVLTF.

This sequence joins TRBV7-2 and TRBJ1-5; 7 nucleotides agree with TRBD1. Germline V gene data show CDR1 as SGHTA and CDR2 as FQGNSA. The CDR3 has 15 residues. With 5 bases clipped from V and 4 bases from J, the junction kept 8 bases outside the gene matches. For the CDR3, the DNA is TGTGCCAGCAGCCCCGGGACAGTCTATAATCAGCCCCAGCATTTT. Translation: CASSPGTVYNQPQHF.

The chain employs TRBV7-8 and TRBJ2-7; 11 nucleotides agree with TRBD1. Trimming removed 4 bases from V and 4 bases from J; junction bases left unmatched: 6. Germline V gene sequence: CDR1 SGHVS, CDR2 FQNEAQ. The CDR3 length is 15 residues. CDR3 nucleotide sequence: TGTGCCAGCAGCTCCTGGACAGGGGGCTATTACGAGCAGTACTTC. It yields the protein CASSSWTGGYYEQYF.

The chain joins TRBV6-1 to TRBJ2-4; the D gene is possibly TRBD1 (5 bases). Per germline, CDR1 MNHNS and CDR2 SASEGT. V was pared by 4 bases and J by 10 bases, with 11 bases between. The CDR3 consists of 12 residues. The CDR3 sequence: CASSAVDSIQYF. CDR3 in DNA: TGTGCCAGCAGTGCCGTCGACAGTATTCAGTACTTC.

The V call is TRBV30, the J call TRBJ2-3, with D unresolved. The V and J ends lost 4 bases and 6 bases respectively, with 8 bases between them. The CDR3 contains 11 residues. Germline assignment: CDR1 GTSNPN and CDR2 SVGIG (reference sequence). The CDR3 protein is CAWTASDTQYF. CDR3 sequence (DNA): TGTGCCTGGACGGCCTCGGATACGCAGTATTTT. Filled out from reference TRBV30 and TRBJ2-3, the complete variable domain reads SQTIHQWPATLVQPVGSPLSLECTVEGTSNPNLYWYRQAAGRGLQLLFYSVGIGQISSEVPQNLSASRPQDRQFILSSKKLLLSDSGFYLCAWTASDTQYFGPGTRLTVL.

This clone turned up a few times. V usage is TRBV5-5 and J usage is TRBJ2-7; a weak D match, TRBD1 (5 bases). Germline-derived CDR1 and CDR2 are SGHKS and YYEKEE (reference sequence). This CDR3 has 14 residues. Trimming took 0 bases from V and 3 from J, leaving 10 bases between them. CDR3 sequence: CASSLGGQGYEQYF. CDR3 DNA: TGTGCCAGCAGCTTGGGTGGTCAGGGCTACGAGCAGTACTTC.

The rearrangement links TRBV6-1 to TRBJ2-7, with D perhaps matching TRBD2 (6 bases). There are 15 residues in the CDR3. Trimming removed 9 bases from V and 7 bases from J, with 25 bases in between. The V gene's germline CDR1 is MNHNS and CDR2 SASEGT. The CDR3 spells CASHSGSGVMGEQYF. The CDR3 DNA follows: TGTGCCAGTCATTCGGGTAGCGGAGTTATGGGGGAGCAGTACTTC.

The rearrangement links TRBV10-3 to TRBJ1-2; 7 bases are shared with TRBD1. Per the germline V gene, CDR1 is ENHRY and CDR2 is SYGVKD. The CDR3 loop spans 14 amino acids. Germline trimming cut 4 bases from V and 5 bases from J; bases unmatched to any gene: 7. CDR3 protein: CAISAEGAGYGYTF. CDR3 sequence (DNA): TGTGCCATCAGTGCGGAGGGGGCAGGGTATGGCTACACCTTC.

CDR3 residues: CASSPETGTLYGYTF. DNA for the CDR3: TGTGCCAGCTCACCCGAGACCGGGACCCTCTATGGCTACACCTTC. The J gene is TRBJ1-2, the V gene TRBV18; weak D call: TRBD1 (5 bases). Germline V CDR1 and CDR2: KGHSH, LQKENI. The CDR3 covers 15 residues. V lost 3 bases to trimming and J lost 4 bases, with 15 bases between them.